The entry below describes one TCR beta chain. The antigen remains undetermined. The source of the sample is a study of T cell repertoires in cytomegalovirus infection. Across the whole study: The study used recently identified HLA-C-restricted and well-studied HLA-B-restricted CMV epitopes. Indications of both CMV infection and matching HLA type were provided by public TCR beta signatures.

Per the germline V gene, CDR1 is SGHAT and CDR2 is FQNNGV. V was clipped by 4 bases and J by 2 bases, with 14 bases between them. The CDR3 loop spans 15 amino acids. TCRdb analysed the reads with MiXCR anew, one entry per CDR3 protein. The data show hundreds of thousands of distinct CDR3 sequences, around 31% seen once. The chain is built from TRBV11-2 and TRBJ2-5, with a tentative D call TRBD2 (6 bases). Sample: cultured PBMCs, taken from culture after CMV antigen stimulation. This clonotype was sampled from a human donor in good health (CMV status not recorded). Some clones in this sample may be carry-over from other donors' samples. The CDR3 loop reads CASSSPRDSQETQYF. DNA for the CDR3: TGTGCCAGCAGCTCTCCGCGGGACTCTCAAGAGACCCAGTACTTC.